The following is a T cell receptor beta chain sequence with its context. The antigen it binds to is not known. No quality values exist for individual bases; no much larger clone is one base distant. This sample was included in a study of control samples from healthy donors and cancer patients (dated by TCRdb to the early 2020s). The library was obtained by the immunoSEQ multiplex PCR assay. Held by TCRdb, this immuneACCESS table contains in-frame sequences only and omits some clones. Under half of the omission traces to an unresolved V gene where checked; the cause of the rest is unknown. In all, the sample holds about 86,000 clones, and around 90% of those were seen once. Clones ranked in the top ten supply less than 10% of the sample. The source is a woman aged 45-65 years with colorectal cancer. The sequencing input was PBMCs.

The CDR3 reads CASSLPGVSNQPQHF. The nucleotide sequence reads TGTGCCAGCAGCTTACCAGGGGTAAGCAATCAGCCCCAGCATTTT. The rearrangement joined TRBV7-2 to TRBJ1-5, and perhaps TRBD1 as D gene, on 6 matching bases. The CDR3 spans 15 residues, from the cysteine through the phenylalanine. CDR3 DNA is the only sequence kept; it has 45 bases, read in frame from the first base. Sequences SGHTA (CDR1) and FQGNSA (CDR2) are obtained from the germline V gene. V lost 2 bases and J lost 1 base; the stretch between them is 9 bases long.